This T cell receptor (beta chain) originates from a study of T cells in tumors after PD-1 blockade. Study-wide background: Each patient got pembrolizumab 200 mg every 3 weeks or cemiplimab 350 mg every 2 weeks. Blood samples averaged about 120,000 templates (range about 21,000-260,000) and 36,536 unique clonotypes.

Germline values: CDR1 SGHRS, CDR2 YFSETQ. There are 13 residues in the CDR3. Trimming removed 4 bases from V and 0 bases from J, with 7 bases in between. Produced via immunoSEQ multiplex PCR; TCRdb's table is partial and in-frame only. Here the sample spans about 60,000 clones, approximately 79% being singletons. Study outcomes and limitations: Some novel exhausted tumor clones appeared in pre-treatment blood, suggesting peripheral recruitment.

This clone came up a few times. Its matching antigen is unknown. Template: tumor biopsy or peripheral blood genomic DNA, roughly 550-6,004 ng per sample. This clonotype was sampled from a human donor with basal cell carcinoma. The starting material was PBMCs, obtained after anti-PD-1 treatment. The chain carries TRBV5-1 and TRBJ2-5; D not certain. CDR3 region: CASSLGNQETQYF. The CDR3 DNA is TGCGCCAGCAGCCTGGGAAACCAAGAGACCCAGTACTTC.